The 32 T cell receptor beta chains listed next were all sequenced from one sample in a study of shared clonotypes between healthy human individuals. Assay used: immunoSEQ multiplex PCR; TCRdb lists only in-frame clones, some missing. The sample yields under 1 million clones, roughly 96% seen once. Terminally differentiated effector memory CD45RA+ cells were left out of the naive CD8 fraction, which was CD45RO-negative and positively selected for CCR7. The sequencing input was naive CD8+ T cells sorted from blood. The receptors originated from a man younger than 40 in good health.

This chain joins TRBV25-1 and TRBJ2-1, with D uncertain. The CDR3 contains 17 residues. Germline V gene sequence: CDR1 MGHDK, CDR2 SYGVNS. Trimming cost V 1 base and J 0 bases, with 13 bases left between them. The CDR3 nucleotides are TGTGCCAGCAGTGAATTGATTAGCAGTCCCTCCTACAATGAGCAGTTCTTC. This codes for CASSELISSPSYNEQFF.

The rearrangement joins TRBV7-9 to TRBJ2-1, with 8 positions matching TRBD1. V was clipped by 2 bases and J by 7 bases; unmatched bases: 4. There are 14 residues in the CDR3. The germline V gene has CDR1 SEHNR and CDR2 FQNEAQ (reference sequence). CDR3 in amino acids: CASSLQGAQNEQFF. The DNA for the CDR3 is TGTGCCAGCAGCTTACAGGGGGCGCAAAATGAGCAGTTCTTC.

V gene TRBV7-6 combines with J gene TRBJ2-3; TRBD2 matches at 9 bases. J was trimmed by 5 bases and V by 2 bases; bases with no gene match: 5. CDR1 SGHVS and CDR2 FNYEAQ come from the germline V gene. This CDR3 is built from 15 residues. In DNA form, the CDR3 reads TGTGCCAGCAGCTTACATTGGCGGGAGGGAGATACGCAGTATTTT. Protein product: CASSLHWREGDTQYF.

This chain uses TRBV4-1 with TRBJ1-5; possibly TRBD1 for D (5 bases). Germline CDR1 and CDR2: MGHRA and YSYEKL. V dropped 3 bases and J dropped 6 bases, with 12 bases sitting between them. This CDR3 has 14 amino acids. Here the CDR3 reads CASSQVGEGQPQHF. The CDR3 DNA follows: TGCGCCAGCAGCCAGGTAGGGGAGGGTCAGCCCCAGCATTTT.

This sequence joins TRBV6-5 and TRBJ1-5; D gene uncertain. The CDR3 loop spans 15 amino acids. V lost 2 bases and J lost 5, with 13 bases in between. From germline, CDR1 is MNHEY and CDR2 SVGAGI. The CDR3 DNA follows: TGTGCCAGCAGTTACCGCAGGCAAACCGATCAGCCCCAGCATTTT. This encodes CASSYRRQTDQPQHF.

The rearrangement uses TRBV25-1 and TRBJ2-7; no clear D. Germline loops: CDR1 MGHDK, CDR2 SYGVNS. Trimming took off 3 bases at V and 2 bases at J, with 8 bases between the two ends. CDR3 length: 13 amino acids. The CDR3 protein is CASSDPMTYEQYF. In DNA, the CDR3 is TGTGCCAGCAGTGACCCCATGACCTACGAGCAGTACTTC.

The chain recombines TRBV5-5 with TRBJ2-7, with D perhaps TRBD1 (6 bases). Germline-derived CDR1 and CDR2 are SGHKS and YYEKEE (reference sequence). CDR3 size: 14 residues. V was pared by 0 bases and J by 5 bases, with 12 bases between. CDR3 protein: CASSLDRVVDEQYF. In DNA, the CDR3 is TGTGCCAGCAGCTTGGACAGGGTAGTAGACGAGCAGTACTTC.

This clone was detected only once. The chain joins TRBV10-3 to TRBJ2-2, with 16 positions matching TRBD2. Germline loops: CDR1 ENHRY, CDR2 SYGVKD. The junction had 20 bases not matched to a gene; V was cut back by 2 bases and J by 8 bases. This CDR3 is 22 amino acids long. Here the CDR3 reads CAISETVQDPMGLAGGLGELFF. As DNA, the CDR3 is TGTGCCATCAGTGAGACAGTTCAAGACCCGATGGGACTAGCGGGAGGGTTAGGGGAGCTGTTTTTT.

This clone was seen more than once but under ten times. This sequence joins TRBV5-4 and TRBJ2-3; 13 bases are shared with TRBD2. The V gene's germline CDR1 is SGHNT and CDR2 YYREEE (reference sequence). Trimming removed 7 bases from V and 5 bases from J; junction bases left unmatched: 4. The CDR3 is made up of 14 amino acids. The CDR3 sequence: CASGLAGARDTQYF. In DNA form, the CDR3 reads TGTGCCAGCGGACTAGCGGGAGCTCGAGATACGCAGTATTTT.

Regarding this clone: At the DNA level, this CDR3 is encoded by other sequences in the same sample as well. The gene calls are TRBV28 and TRBJ1-5; D unresolved. V shed 1 base and J shed 5 bases, with 6 bases lying between them. Germline loops: CDR1 MDHEN, CDR2 SYDVKM. CDR3 length equals 13 residues. The CDR3 DNA is TGTGCCAGCAGTTTATTGCCAGATCAGCCCCAGCATTTT. Its translation: CASSLLPDQPQHF.

The gene calls are TRBV6-5 and TRBJ2-1, with TRBD2 identical over 12 bases. Germline V CDR1 and CDR2: MNHEY, SVGAGI. This CDR3 comprises 15 residues. Germline trimming cut 10 bases from V and 4 bases from J; bases unmatched to any gene: 8. The CDR3 loop reads CATGAGTSGYNEQFF. DNA of the CDR3: TGTGCCACCGGGGCCGGGACTAGCGGGTACAATGAGCAGTTCTTC.

The chain employs TRBV10-2 and TRBJ2-7; D gene uncertain. This CDR3 comprises 15 residues. Deletions cut 2 bases from V and 0 bases from J, with 11 bases between. Germline lookup yields CDR1 WSHSY and CDR2 SAAADI. CDR3 sequence: CASSEPWADSYEQYF. DNA of the CDR3: TGCGCCAGCAGTGAGCCGTGGGCGGACTCCTACGAGCAGTACTTC.

The chain is built from TRBV15 and TRBJ2-2; D is ambiguous. Germline V gene lookup returns CDR1 LNHNV and CDR2 YYDKDF (reference sequence). The CDR3 runs to 13 residues. V was trimmed by 4 bases and J by 5 bases, leaving 8 bases between them. The CDR3 coding sequence is TGTGCCACCAGCATGGGATTAACCGGGGAGCTGTTTTTT. Residues: CATSMGLTGELFF.

This clone was seen just once. CDR3 loop: CASSSAGASGNTIYF. The CDR3 nucleotides are TGTGCCAGCAGCAGCGCAGGGGCCTCTGGAAACACCATATATTTT. The chain couples TRBV7-9 to TRBJ1-3, with D perhaps matching TRBD1 (6 bases). Germline-derived CDR1 and CDR2 are SEHNR and FQNEAQ (reference sequence). V was clipped by 5 bases and J by 0 bases, with 11 bases between them. This CDR3 has 15 amino acids.

This sequence joins TRBV28 and TRBJ2-7, with D possibly TRBD1 on 5 matching bases. The CDR3 loop spans 13 amino acids. The germline gives CDR1 MDHEN, CDR2 SYDVKM. V gave up 6 bases and J gave up 2 bases, with 11 bases separating them. The DNA of the CDR3 is TGTGCCAGCAGGTCGACAGTTACCTACGAGCAGTACTTC. Its protein is CASRSTVTYEQYF. Full variable domain (rest looked up from reference TRBV28 and TRBJ2-7): DVKVTQSSRYLVKRTGEKVFLECVQDMDHENMFWYRQDPGLGLRLIYFSYDVKMKEKGDIPEGYSVSREKKERFSLILESASTNQTSMYLCASRSTVTYEQYFGPGTRLTVT.

The CDR3 bases are TGTGCCCTGGAACGTGGGACAGGGATTACAGATACGCAGTATTTT. The encoded protein is CALERGTGITDTQYF. This chain joins TRBV30 and TRBJ2-3; 9 bases are shared with TRBD1. The CDR3 extends over 15 amino acids. CDR1 is GTSNPN, CDR2 SVGIG, per germline (reference sequence). Trimming at V came to 8 bases and at J to 3 bases, leaving 12 bases not matched to a gene.

V usage is TRBV19 and J usage is TRBJ2-7; D not resolved. The CDR3 sequence is 13 residues long. The V end lost 2 bases, the J end lost 1 base, and 6 bases lay between the germline ends. The germline V gene encodes CDR1 LNHDA and CDR2 SQIVND (reference sequence). The CDR3 protein is CASSIFASYEQYF. CDR3 in DNA: TGTGCCAGTAGTATATTCGCGTCCTACGAGCAGTACTTC. Full variable domain (remainder filled in from reference TRBV19 and TRBJ2-7): DGGITQSPKYLFRKEGQNVTLSCEQNLNHDAMYWYRQDPGQGLRLIYYSQIVNDFQKGDIAEGYSVSREKKESFPLTVTSAQKNPTAFYLCASSIFASYEQYFGPGTRLTVT.

The chain is built from TRBV13 and TRBJ2-2; tentative D call: TRBD2 (5 bases). The V end lost 2 bases, the J end lost 0 bases, and 10 bases lay between the germline ends. The CDR3 runs 16 residues. The germline CDR1 and CDR2 sequences are PRHDT and FYEKMQ (reference sequence). The CDR3 is CASSLWGVANTGELFF. The CDR3 coding sequence is TGTGCCAGCAGCTTATGGGGAGTCGCGAACACCGGGGAGCTGTTTTTT.

The gene calls are TRBV7-2 and TRBJ2-1; perhaps TRBD1 as D (6 bases). V lost 6 bases and J 0 bases, leaving 12 bases between the germline ends. The germline gives CDR1 SGHTA, CDR2 FQGNSA. The CDR3 spans 15 residues. The CDR3, as DNA: TGTGCCAGCAGATACAGGGAAATCTCCTACAATGAGCAGTTCTTC. Its translation is CASRYREISYNEQFF. The variable domain in full, with the rest retrieved from reference TRBV7-2 and TRBJ2-1, is GAGVSQSPSNKVTEKGKDVELRCDPISGHTALYWYRQSLGQGLEFLIYFQGNSAPDKSGLPSDRFSAERTGGSVSTLTIQRTQQEDSAVYLCASRYREISYNEQFFGPGTRLTVL.

V is TRBV4-1 and J is TRBJ2-7; TRBD1 agrees at 10 bases. V shed 3 bases and J 4 bases; nucleotides not matched to a gene: 6. The CDR3 has 15 amino acids. Germline-derived CDR1 and CDR2 are MGHRA and YSYEKL. The CDR3 DNA follows: TGCGCCAGCAGCCACCAGGGGACAGGGGTTTACGAGCAGTACTTC. Protein product: CASSHQGTGVYEQYF.

In its sample, this clone was seen once. This sequence joins TRBV18 and TRBJ2-2; 10 bases are a match to TRBD1. The germline gives CDR1 KGHSH, CDR2 LQKENI. The CDR3 is 16 residues long. After removal of 5 bases from V and 1 base from J, the junction contained 4 bases not matched to a gene. Here the CDR3 reads CASSEGTGVNTGELFF. The CDR3 DNA reads TGTGCCAGCTCAGAAGGGACAGGGGTGAACACCGGGGAGCTGTTTTTT.

This clone showed up just once. The chain couples TRBV7-9 to TRBJ2-1; D possibly uses TRBD1 or TRBD2 (5 bases each). Looked up from germline, CDR1 is SEHNR and CDR2 is FQNEAQ (reference sequence). The CDR3 contains 14 residues. Trimming stripped 4 bases from V and 3 bases from J, with 10 bases between. The CDR3 reads CASSYGAGYNEQFF. The CDR3 DNA sequence: TGTGCCAGCAGCTATGGGGCGGGCTACAATGAGCAGTTCTTC.

The rearrangement links TRBV30 to TRBJ2-7; 7 bases agree with TRBD2. The CDR3 consists of 13 residues. Germline V gene data show CDR1 as GTSNPN and CDR2 as SVGIG (reference sequence). J was trimmed by 2 bases and V by 5 bases; bases with no gene match: 6. Here the CDR3 DNA reads TGTGCCTGGTCCCTAGCGGAGACCTACGAGCAGTACTTC. Protein: CAWSLAETYEQYF.

V usage is TRBV11-3 and J usage is TRBJ2-1; 8 bases match TRBD2. Trimming cost V 0 bases and J 2 bases; bases outside gene matches: 0. The germline V gene has CDR1 SGHNT and CDR2 YENEEA. The CDR3 has 15 amino acids. Here the CDR3 DNA reads TGTGCCAGCAGCTTAGACGGGAGGGCCTACAATGAGCAGTTCTTC. Protein: CASSLDGRAYNEQFF. The whole variable domain, filled in from reference TRBV11-3 and TRBJ2-1, reads EAGVVQSPRYKIIEKKQPVAFWCNPISGHNTLYWYLQNLGQGPELLIRYENEEAVDDSQLPKDRFSAERLKGVDSTLKIQPAELGDSAVYLCASSLDGRAYNEQFFGPGTRLTVL.

Turning to this clone: The same CDR3 can be traced to other DNA sequences in this sample. The V call is TRBV5-6, the J call TRBJ2-3, with D unclear. Trimming shortened V by 0 bases and J by 6 bases, and 2 bases separated the two germline ends. The CDR3 is 11 amino acids. Germline V gene data show CDR1 as SGHDT and CDR2 as YYEEEE. CDR3 sequence: CASSLGDTQYF. The CDR3 DNA reads as TGTGCCAGCAGCTTGGGGGATACGCAGTATTTT.

DNA for the CDR3: TGCGCCAGCAGCCAGATCTTTGGCGGCGGCTACAATGAGCAGTTCTTC. This sequence encodes CASSQIFGGGYNEQFF. V gene TRBV4-1 combines with J gene TRBJ2-1; no reliable D call. Deletions cut 3 bases from V and 3 bases from J, with 15 bases between. Germline CDR1 MGHRA, CDR2 YSYEKL. The CDR3 runs to 16 residues.

This rearrangement joins TRBV4-2 to TRBJ2-7; D remains unclear. V gave up 0 bases and J gave up 6 bases, with 21 bases separating them. CDR1 is LGHNA, CDR2 YNFKEQ, per germline. CDR3 length equals 17 residues. The CDR3 DNA is TGTGCCAGCAGCCAAGATCTTCCAACCCAGCTGAGTATCGAGCAGTACTTC. Residues: CASSQDLPTQLSIEQYF.

The chain joins TRBV7-9 to TRBJ2-7, with 8 bases matching TRBD2. This CDR3 is built from 13 residues. V gave up 11 bases and J gave up 3 bases; unmatched junction bases: 9. Germline V lookup: CDR1 SEHNR, CDR2 FQNEAQ (reference sequence). CDR3 in amino acids: CAVGSGSDYEQYF. CDR3 bases: TGTGCCGTCGGGAGCGGGAGTGACTACGAGCAGTACTTC. Full variable domain (outside the CDR3, taken from reference TRBV7-9 and TRBJ2-7): DTGVSQNPRHKITKRGQNVTFRCDPISEHNRLYWYRQTLGQGPEFLTYFQNEAQLEKSRLLSDRFSAERPKGSFSTLEIQRTEQGDSAMYLCAVGSGSDYEQYFGPGTRLTVT.

This clone was recorded only once. The chain recombines TRBV5-1 with TRBJ2-7, with D possibly TRBD2 on 5 matching bases. With 3 bases removed from V and 3 bases from J, the gap between germline ends came to 13 bases. Germline V gene data show CDR1 as SGHRS and CDR2 as YFSETQ. The CDR3 is 14 amino acids. For the CDR3, the DNA is TGCGCCAGCAGCTCAGAGGGAATCGGCTACGAGCAGTACTTC. It codes for CASSSEGIGYEQYF. The full variable domain, completed using reference TRBV5-1 and TRBJ2-7, is KAGVTQTPRYLIKTRGQQVTLSCSPISGHRSVSWYQQTPGQGLQFLFEYFSETQRNKGNFPGRFSGRQFSNSRSEMNVSTLELGDSALYLCASSSEGIGYEQYFGPGTRLTVT.

V and J are TRBV5-6 and TRBJ2-5; D perhaps matches TRBD1 (6 bases). The germline V gene encodes CDR1 SGHDT and CDR2 YYEEEE. The CDR3 is 14 residues long. Deletions cut 1 base from V and 2 bases from J, with 9 bases between. This chain's CDR3 is CASSLFQGQETQYF. In DNA form, the CDR3 reads TGTGCCAGCAGCTTGTTCCAGGGGCAAGAGACCCAGTACTTC.

The CDR3 protein is CASQDTRGGNEQYF. CDR3 nucleotides: TGTGCCAGTCAGGACACCAGGGGAGGAAACGAGCAGTACTTC. The chain uses TRBV6-1 and TRBJ2-7; D tentatively fits TRBD1 or TRBD2 (6 bases each). Trimming pared 9 bases from V and 5 bases from J, leaving 20 bases between. CDR3 length: 14 residues. Germline-derived CDR1 and CDR2 are MNHNS and SASEGT.

Note on this clone: One end of the junction does not line up with germline, which may come from a read error. The V and J genes are TRBV28 and TRBJ2-3; 9 bases fit TRBD2. This CDR3 has 17 residues. Per the germline V gene, CDR1 is MDHEN and CDR2 is SYDVKM. CDR3 in amino acids: CASSLPLLAGSTDTLYF. The CDR3 DNA sequence: TGTGCCAGCAGTCTACCTCTGCTAGCGGGAAGCACAGATACGCTGTATTTT.